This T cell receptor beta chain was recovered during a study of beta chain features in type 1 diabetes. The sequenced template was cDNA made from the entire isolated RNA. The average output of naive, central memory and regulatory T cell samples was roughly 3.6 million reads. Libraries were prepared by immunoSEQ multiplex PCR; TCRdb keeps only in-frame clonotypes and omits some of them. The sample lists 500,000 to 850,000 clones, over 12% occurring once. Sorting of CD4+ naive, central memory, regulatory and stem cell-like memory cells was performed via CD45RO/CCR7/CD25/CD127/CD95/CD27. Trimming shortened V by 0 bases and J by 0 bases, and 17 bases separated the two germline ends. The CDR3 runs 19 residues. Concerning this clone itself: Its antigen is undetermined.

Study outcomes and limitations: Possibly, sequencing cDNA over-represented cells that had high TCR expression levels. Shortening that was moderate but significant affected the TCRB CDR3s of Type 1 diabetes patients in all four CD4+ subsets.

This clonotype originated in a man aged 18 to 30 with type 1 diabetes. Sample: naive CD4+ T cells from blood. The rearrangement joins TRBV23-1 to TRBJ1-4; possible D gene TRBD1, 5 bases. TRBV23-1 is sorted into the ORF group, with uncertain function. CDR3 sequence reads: CASSQSLGGRGSTNEKLFF. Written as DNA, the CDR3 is TGCGCCAGCAGTCAATCATTAGGCGGGAGGGGTTCAACTAATGAAAAACTGTTTTTT.